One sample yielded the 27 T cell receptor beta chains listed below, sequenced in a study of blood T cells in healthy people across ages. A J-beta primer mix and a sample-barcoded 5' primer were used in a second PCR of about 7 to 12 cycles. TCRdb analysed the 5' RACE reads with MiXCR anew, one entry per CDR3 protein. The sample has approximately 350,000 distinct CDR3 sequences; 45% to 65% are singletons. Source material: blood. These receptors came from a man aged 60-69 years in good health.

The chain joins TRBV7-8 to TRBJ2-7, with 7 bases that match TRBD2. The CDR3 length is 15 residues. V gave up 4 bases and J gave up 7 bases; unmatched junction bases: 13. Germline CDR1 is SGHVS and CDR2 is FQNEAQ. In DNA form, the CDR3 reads TGTGCCAGCAGCTCAGGCGGGAGTCGCCCGGGGGAGCAGTACTTC. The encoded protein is CASSSGGSRPGEQYF. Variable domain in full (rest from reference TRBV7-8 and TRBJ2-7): GAGVSQSPRYKVAKRGQDVALRCDPISGHVSLFWYQQALGQGPEFLTYFQNEAQLDKSGLPSDRFFAERPEGSVSTLKIQRTQQEDSAVYLCASSSGGSRPGEQYFGPGTRLTVT.

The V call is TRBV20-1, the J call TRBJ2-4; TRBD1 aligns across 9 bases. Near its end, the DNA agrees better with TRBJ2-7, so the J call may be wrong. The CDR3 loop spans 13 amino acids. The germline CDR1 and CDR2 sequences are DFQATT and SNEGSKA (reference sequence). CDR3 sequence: CSVVPTGGYEQYF. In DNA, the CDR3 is TGCAGTGTCGTTCCGACAGGGGGTTACGAGCAGTACTTC.

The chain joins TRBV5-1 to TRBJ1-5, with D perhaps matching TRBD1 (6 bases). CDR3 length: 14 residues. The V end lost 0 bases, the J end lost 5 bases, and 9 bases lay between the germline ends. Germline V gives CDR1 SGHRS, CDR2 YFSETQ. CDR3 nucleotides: TGCGCCAGCAGCTTGGTAGGGGGATATCAGCCCCAGCATTTT. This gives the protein CASSLVGGYQPQHF. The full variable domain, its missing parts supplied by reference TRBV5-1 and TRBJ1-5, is KAGVTQTPRYLIKTRGQQVTLSCSPISGHRSVSWYQQTPGQGLQFLFEYFSETQRNKGNFPGRFSGRQFSNSRSEMNVSTLELGDSALYLCASSLVGGYQPQHFGDGTRLSIL.

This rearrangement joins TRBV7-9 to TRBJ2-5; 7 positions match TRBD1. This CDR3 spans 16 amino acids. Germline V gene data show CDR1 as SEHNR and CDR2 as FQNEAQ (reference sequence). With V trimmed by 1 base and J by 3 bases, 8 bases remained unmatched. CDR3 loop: CASSLDGTGTEETQYF. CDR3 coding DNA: TGTGCCAGCAGCTTAGACGGCACCGGGACAGAAGAGACCCAGTACTTC. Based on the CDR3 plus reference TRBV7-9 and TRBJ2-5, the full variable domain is DTGVSQNPRHKITKRGQNVTFRCDPISEHNRLYWYRQTLGQGPEFLTYFQNEAQLEKSRLLSDRFSAERPKGSFSTLEIQRTEQGDSAMYLCASSLDGTGTEETQYFGPGTRLLVL.

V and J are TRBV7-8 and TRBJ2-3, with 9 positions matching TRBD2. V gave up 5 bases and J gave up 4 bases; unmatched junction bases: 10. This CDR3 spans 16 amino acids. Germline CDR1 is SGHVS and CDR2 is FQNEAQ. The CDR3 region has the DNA TGTGCCAGCAGCCGAAAGGGGGCGGGAGGGTCAGATACGCAGTATTTT. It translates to CASSRKGAGGSDTQYF.

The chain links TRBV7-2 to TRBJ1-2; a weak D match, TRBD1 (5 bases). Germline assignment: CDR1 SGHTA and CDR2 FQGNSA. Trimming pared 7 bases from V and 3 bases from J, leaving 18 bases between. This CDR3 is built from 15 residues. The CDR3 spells CASNDQGGGDYGYTF. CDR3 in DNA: TGTGCCAGCAACGACCAGGGCGGAGGGGACTATGGCTACACCTTC.

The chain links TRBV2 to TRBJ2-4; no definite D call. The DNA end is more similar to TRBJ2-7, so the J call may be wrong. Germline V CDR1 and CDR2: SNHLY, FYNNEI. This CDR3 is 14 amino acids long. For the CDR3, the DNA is TGTGCCAGCAGCCCCGTAGGCAACCCCTACGAGCAGTACTTC. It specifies CASSPVGNPYEQYF.

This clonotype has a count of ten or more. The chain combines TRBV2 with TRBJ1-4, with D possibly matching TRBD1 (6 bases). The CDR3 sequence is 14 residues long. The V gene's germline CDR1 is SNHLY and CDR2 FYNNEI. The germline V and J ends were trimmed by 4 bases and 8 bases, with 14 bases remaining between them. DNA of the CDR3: TGTGCCAGCAGTGCCGGGACATTTGGCGAAAAACTGTTTTTT. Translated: CASSAGTFGEKLFF. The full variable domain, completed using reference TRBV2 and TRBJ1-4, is EPEVTQTPSHQVTQMGQEVILRCVPISNHLYFYWYRQILGQKVEFLVSFYNNEISEKSEIFDDQFSVERPDGSNFTLKIRSTKLEDSAMYFCASSAGTFGEKLFFGSGTQLSVL.

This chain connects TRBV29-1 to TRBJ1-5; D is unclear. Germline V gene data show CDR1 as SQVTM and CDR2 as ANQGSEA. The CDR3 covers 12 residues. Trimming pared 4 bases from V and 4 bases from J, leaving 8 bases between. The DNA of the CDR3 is TGCAGCGTTGGGCAGAGGAATCAGCCCCAGCATTTT. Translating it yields CSVGQRNQPQHF.

The CDR3 coding sequence is TGTGCCAGCAGCCGTTCGATACTCGAAGGGGACAGGTCCTACGAGCAGTACTTC. It codes for CASSRSILEGDRSYEQYF. The chain uses TRBV3-1 and TRBJ2-7; 8 positions agree with TRBD1. V was clipped by 4 bases and J by 1 base; unmatched bases: 15. CDR1 is LGHDT, CDR2 YNNKEL, per germline (reference sequence). The CDR3 totals 18 residues.

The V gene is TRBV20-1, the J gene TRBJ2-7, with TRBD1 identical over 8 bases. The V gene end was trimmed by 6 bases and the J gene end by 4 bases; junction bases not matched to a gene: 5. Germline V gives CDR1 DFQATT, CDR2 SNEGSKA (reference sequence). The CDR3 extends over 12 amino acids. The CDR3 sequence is CSARDRIYEQYF. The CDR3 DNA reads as TGCAGTGCCCGGGACAGGATATACGAGCAGTACTTC.

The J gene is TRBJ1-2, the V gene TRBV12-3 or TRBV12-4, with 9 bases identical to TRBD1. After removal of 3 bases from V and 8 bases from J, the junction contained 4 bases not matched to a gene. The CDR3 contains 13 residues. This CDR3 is CASSFGTGRGYTF. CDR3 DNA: TGTGCCAGCAGTTTCGGGACAGGGCGAGGCTACACCTTC.

CDR3 loop: CASSVQGGGTYEQFF. The CDR3 DNA sequence: TGTGCCAGCAGCGTCCAGGGAGGGGGGACGTATGAGCAGTTCTTC. This sequence joins TRBV9 and TRBJ2-1; a weak D match, TRBD2 (7 bases). The germline V gene encodes CDR1 SGDLS and CDR2 YYNGEE. This CDR3 has 15 amino acids. V was clipped by 2 bases and J by 8 bases, with 17 bases between them.

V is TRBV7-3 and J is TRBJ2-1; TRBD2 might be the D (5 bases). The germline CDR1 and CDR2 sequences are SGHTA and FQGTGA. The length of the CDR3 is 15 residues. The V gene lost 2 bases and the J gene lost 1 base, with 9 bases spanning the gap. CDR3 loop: CASSLYRDSYNEQFF. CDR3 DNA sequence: TGTGCCAGCAGCTTATATCGGGATTCCTACAATGAGCAGTTCTTC. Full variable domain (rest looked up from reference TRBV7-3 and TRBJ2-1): GAGVSQTPSNKVTEKGKYVELRCDPISGHTALYWYRQSLGQGPEFLIYFQGTGAADDSGLPNDRFFAVRPEGSVSTLKIQRTERGDSAVYLCASSLYRDSYNEQFFGPGTRLTVL.

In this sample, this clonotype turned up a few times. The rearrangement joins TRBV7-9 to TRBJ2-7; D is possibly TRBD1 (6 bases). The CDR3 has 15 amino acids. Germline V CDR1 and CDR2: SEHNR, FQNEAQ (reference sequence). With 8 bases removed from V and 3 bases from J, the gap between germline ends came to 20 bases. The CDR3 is CASFDSGAPDYEQYF. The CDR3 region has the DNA TGTGCCAGCTTCGACTCAGGGGCCCCTGACTACGAGCAGTACTTC.

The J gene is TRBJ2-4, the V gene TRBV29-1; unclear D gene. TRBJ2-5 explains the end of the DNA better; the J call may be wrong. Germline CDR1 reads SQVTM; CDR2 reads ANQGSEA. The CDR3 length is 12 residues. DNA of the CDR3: TGCAGCGTTGGCAGTCATTGGGAGACCCAGTACTTC. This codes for CSVGSHWETQYF.

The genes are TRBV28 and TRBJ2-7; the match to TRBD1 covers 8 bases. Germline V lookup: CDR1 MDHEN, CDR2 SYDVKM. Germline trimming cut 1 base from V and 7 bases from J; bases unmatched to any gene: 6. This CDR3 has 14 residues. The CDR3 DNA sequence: TGTGCCAGCAGTTTATCCCAACAGGGGGGAGAGCAGTACTTC. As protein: CASSLSQQGGEQYF.

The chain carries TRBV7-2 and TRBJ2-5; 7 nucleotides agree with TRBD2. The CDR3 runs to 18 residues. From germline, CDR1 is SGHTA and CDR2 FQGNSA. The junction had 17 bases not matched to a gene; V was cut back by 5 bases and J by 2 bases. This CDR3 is CASSASRIGGVFQETQYF. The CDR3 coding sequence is TGTGCCAGCAGCGCCAGCCGGATTGGGGGGGTTTTTCAAGAGACCCAGTACTTC.

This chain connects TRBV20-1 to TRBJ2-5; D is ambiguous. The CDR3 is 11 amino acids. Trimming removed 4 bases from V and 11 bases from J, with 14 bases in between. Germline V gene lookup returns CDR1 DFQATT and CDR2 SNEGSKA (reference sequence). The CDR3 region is CSAIQIYKQYF. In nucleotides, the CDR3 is TGCAGTGCTATACAGATCTACAAGCAGTACTTC.

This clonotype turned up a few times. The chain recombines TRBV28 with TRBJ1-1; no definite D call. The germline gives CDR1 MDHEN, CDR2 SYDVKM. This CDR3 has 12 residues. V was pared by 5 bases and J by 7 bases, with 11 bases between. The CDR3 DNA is TGTGCCAGCAGTCTTCAAGAGGGTGAAGCTTTCTTT. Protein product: CASSLQEGEAFF.

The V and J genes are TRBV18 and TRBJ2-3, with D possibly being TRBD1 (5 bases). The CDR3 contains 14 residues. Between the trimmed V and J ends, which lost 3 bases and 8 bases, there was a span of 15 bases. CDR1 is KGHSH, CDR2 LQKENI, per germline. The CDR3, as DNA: TGTGCCAGCTCACCCGGACCTGATCAGGGTACGCAGTATTTT. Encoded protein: CASSPGPDQGTQYF.

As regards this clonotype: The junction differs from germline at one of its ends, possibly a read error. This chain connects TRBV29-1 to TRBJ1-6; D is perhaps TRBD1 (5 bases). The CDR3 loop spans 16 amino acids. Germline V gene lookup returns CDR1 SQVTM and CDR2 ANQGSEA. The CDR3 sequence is CSVEGEGISYNSPLHF. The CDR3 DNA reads TGCAGCGTAGAAGGGGAGGGTATTAGCTATAATTCACCCCTCCACTTT. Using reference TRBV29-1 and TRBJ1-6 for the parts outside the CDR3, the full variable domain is SAVISQKPSRDICQRGTSLTIQCQVDSQVTMMFWYRQQPGQSLTLIATANQGSEATYESGFVIDKFPISRPNLTFSTLTVSNMSPEDSSIYLCSVEGEGISYNSPLHFGNGTRLTVT.

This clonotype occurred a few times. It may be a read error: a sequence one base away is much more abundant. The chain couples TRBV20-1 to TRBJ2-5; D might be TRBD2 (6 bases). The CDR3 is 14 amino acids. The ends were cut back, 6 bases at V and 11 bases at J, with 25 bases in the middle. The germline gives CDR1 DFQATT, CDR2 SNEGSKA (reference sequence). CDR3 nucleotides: TGCAGTGCCCCTGAAAAATTAGCTAGCGATGAGCAGTACTTC. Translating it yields CSAPEKLASDEQYF.

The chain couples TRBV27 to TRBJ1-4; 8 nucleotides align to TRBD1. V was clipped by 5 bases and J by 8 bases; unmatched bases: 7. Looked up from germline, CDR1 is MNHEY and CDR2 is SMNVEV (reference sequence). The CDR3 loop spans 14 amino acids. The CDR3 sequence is CASSPRTGREKLFF. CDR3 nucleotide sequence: TGTGCCAGCAGTCCCCGGACAGGGAGGGAAAAACTGTTTTTT.

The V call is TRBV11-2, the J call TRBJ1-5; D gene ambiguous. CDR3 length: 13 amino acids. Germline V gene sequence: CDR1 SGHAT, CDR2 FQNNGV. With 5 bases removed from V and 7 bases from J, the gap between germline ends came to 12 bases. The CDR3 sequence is CASSETTAQPQHF. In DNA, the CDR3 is TGTGCCAGCAGCGAGACGACGGCCCAGCCCCAGCATTTT.

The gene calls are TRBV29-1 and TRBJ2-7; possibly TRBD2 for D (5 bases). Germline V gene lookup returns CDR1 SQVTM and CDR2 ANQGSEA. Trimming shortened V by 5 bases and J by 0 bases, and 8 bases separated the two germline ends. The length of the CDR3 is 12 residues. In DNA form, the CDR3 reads TGCAGCGTTACTGGACTCTCCTACGAGCAGTACTTC. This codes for CSVTGLSYEQYF.

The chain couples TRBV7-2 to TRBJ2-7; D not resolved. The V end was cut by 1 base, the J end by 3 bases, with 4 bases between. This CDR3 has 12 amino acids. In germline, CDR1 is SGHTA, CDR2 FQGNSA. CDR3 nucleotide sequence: TGTGCCAGCAGCTTAGAATACTACGAGCAGTACTTC. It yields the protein CASSLEYYEQYF. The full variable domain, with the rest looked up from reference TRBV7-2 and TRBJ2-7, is GAGVSQSPSNKVTEKGKDVELRCDPISGHTALYWYRQSLGQGLEFLIYFQGNSAPDKSGLPSDRFSAERTGGSVSTLTIQRTQQEDSAVYLCASSLEYYEQYFGPGTRLTVT.